A single sample gave rise to the 18 T cell receptor beta chains below, sequenced in a study of T cells in Graves' hyperthyroidism and ophthalmopathy. What was amplified from RNA transcripts were TCR beta CDR3 regions. The TCR CDR3 first-round RT-PCR relied on the HTBI primer set. TCRdb recomputed calls from the multiplex PCR reads with MiXCR, one row per CDR3 protein. The sample has around 760,000 distinct CDR3 sequences, about 35% seen once. The sequenced material came from blood. The receptors here all came from a woman aged 35 to 49 with Graves' hyperthyroidism.

This clonotype was seen only a few times. This chain connects TRBV12-3 or TRBV12-4 to TRBJ1-5, with a possible D match to TRBD1 (5 bases). Trimming took off 3 bases at V and 1 base at J, with 19 bases between the two ends. CDR3 length: 18 residues. The CDR3 sequence is CASSFLGRVGGSNQPQHF. CDR3 DNA: TGTGCCAGCAGTTTCTTGGGCAGGGTAGGCGGGAGCAATCAGCCCCAGCATTTT.

This clonotype has more than one count but fewer than ten. This sequence joins TRBV15 and TRBJ1-2; no clear D gene. The CDR3 totals 15 residues. The ends were cut back, 1 base at V and 4 bases at J, with 13 bases in the middle. Germline V gene lookup returns CDR1 LNHNV and CDR2 YYDKDF (reference sequence). The CDR3, as DNA: TGTGCCACCAGCAGAGTAGGAGAAGGAATCTATGGCTACACCTTC. Translating it yields CATSRVGEGIYGYTF. Together with reference TRBV15 and TRBJ1-2, the CDR3 gives the full variable domain: DAMVIQNPRYQVTQFGKPVTLSCSQTLNHNVMYWYQQKSSQAPKLLFHYYDKDFNNEADTPDNFQSRRPNTSFCFLDIRSPGLGDTAMYLCATSRVGEGIYGYTFGSGTRLTVV.

The chain recombines TRBV9 with TRBJ2-5; 12 bases align to TRBD2. This CDR3 has 14 residues. Trimming cost V 3 bases and J 5 bases; bases outside gene matches: 2. Looked up from germline, CDR1 is SGDLS and CDR2 is YYNGEE. The CDR3 here is CASSDTSGGETQYF. CDR3 nucleotides: TGTGCCAGCAGCGATACTAGCGGGGGGGAGACCCAGTACTTC.

Points on this clonotype: Just one base apart from a much larger clone, this may be a read error. Because it lacks the conserved phenylalanine or tryptophan at the end, this CDR3 is likely a read error. This rearrangement joins TRBV19 to TRBJ2-2; 8 nucleotides agree with TRBD1. This CDR3 region has 15 residues. Trimming took 2 bases from V and 5 from J; bases not matched to a gene: 4. Germline V gene sequence: CDR1 LNHDA, CDR2 SQIVND (reference sequence). The CDR3: CASSITRGRTGELFL. In DNA, the CDR3 is TGTGCCAGTAGTATAACCAGGGGGCGAACCGGGGAGCTGTTTCTT.

This clonotype was seen only once. The chain links TRBV9 to TRBJ2-7; 8 bases match TRBD1. This CDR3 is built from 14 residues. The V gene's germline CDR1 is SGDLS and CDR2 YYNGEE. J gave up 5 bases and V 7 bases, and 11 bases lay outside the gene matches. CDR3 in amino acids: CASSPTQGAHEQYF. DNA for the CDR3: TGTGCCAGCTCACCAACGCAGGGGGCCCACGAGCAGTACTTC.

The genes are TRBV28 and TRBJ2-7; 8 nucleotides align to TRBD1. The CDR3 has 15 amino acids. Germline values: CDR1 MDHEN, CDR2 SYDVKM. V lost 4 bases to trimming and J lost 3 bases; unmatched junction nucleotides: 8. CDR3 DNA sequence: TGTGCCAGCAGTTCCAGCGGACAGGGAGGCTACGAGCAGTACTTC. This sequence encodes CASSSSGQGGYEQYF.

The chain is built from TRBV28 and TRBJ1-1; D is possibly TRBD1 (6 bases). Germline lookup yields CDR1 MDHEN and CDR2 SYDVKM. V gave up 4 bases and J gave up 3 bases, with 9 bases separating them. The CDR3 consists of 13 residues. This CDR3 is CASSWDKYTEAFF. CDR3 bases: TGTGCCAGCAGTTGGGACAAATACACTGAAGCTTTCTTT.

V usage is TRBV7-2 and J usage is TRBJ1-1; maybe TRBD1 (5 bases). This CDR3 is 15 amino acids long. Deletions cut 2 bases from V and 6 bases from J, with 16 bases between. CDR1 is SGHTA, CDR2 FQGNSA, per germline. The CDR3 bases are TGTGCCAGCAGCTTAACCCACGGGGGATGGTCTGAAGCTTTCTTT. Translated: CASSLTHGGWSEAFF.

This clonotype was recorded a few times. Germline is not matched at one junction end, which may reflect a read error. The chain employs TRBV7-2 and TRBJ2-7; TRBD2 agrees at 9 bases. The CDR3 runs to 16 residues. From germline, CDR1 is SGHTA and CDR2 FQGNSA. CDR3 loop: CASSFEGTSSSFEQYF. CDR3 in DNA: TGTGCCAGCAGCTTTGAAGGGACTAGCTCTTCCTTCGAGCAGTACTTC.

This chain connects TRBV19 to TRBJ1-1; D may be TRBD1 (5 bases). Germline assignment: CDR1 LNHDA and CDR2 SQIVND (reference sequence). The CDR3 is made up of 16 amino acids. V lost 5 bases, J lost 0 bases, and 16 bases lay in between. The CDR3 region has the DNA TGTGCCAGTAGTTTGCGCAGGGCTGGGATGAACACTGAAGCTTTCTTT. It translates to CASSLRRAGMNTEAFF.

In its sample, this clonotype was seen many times. V and J are TRBV10-3 and TRBJ1-2; weak D call: TRBD1 (5 bases). V lost 0 bases, J lost 4 bases, and 12 bases lay in between. Germline CDR1 reads ENHRY; CDR2 reads SYGVKD. This CDR3 has 15 amino acids. This CDR3 reads CAISESNRRGYGYTF. CDR3 coding DNA: TGTGCCATCAGTGAGTCGAATAGGAGGGGCTATGGCTACACCTTC.

This clonotype was found a few times. The V and J genes are TRBV20-1 and TRBJ1-2, with D unresolved. The germline gives CDR1 DFQATT, CDR2 SNEGSKA (reference sequence). V lost 3 bases, J lost 0 bases, and 20 bases lay in between. This CDR3 spans 17 amino acids. CDR3 nucleotide sequence: TGCAGTGCTAGGGCCTTAAGCATTTGGGTCCCTAACTATGGCTACACCTTC. Protein product: CSARALSIWVPNYGYTF.

The chain joins TRBV24-1 to TRBJ2-2, with TRBD1 identical over 11 bases. The CDR3 is 15 amino acids. Germline CDR1 and CDR2: KGHDR and SFDVKD. J was trimmed by 6 bases and V by 11 bases; bases with no gene match: 10. CDR3 sequence reads: CASISGQGAAGELFF. The CDR3 DNA sequence: TGTGCCAGCATCTCTGGACAGGGGGCAGCCGGGGAGCTGTTTTTT.

This clonotype was counted ten times or more. This chain uses TRBV7-2 with TRBJ1-2; no firm D call. Trimming removed 5 bases at V and 4 bases at J, with 11 bases between. Germline V gene sequence: CDR1 SGHTA, CDR2 FQGNSA. This CDR3 is 13 amino acids long. CDR3 loop: CASSRTDTYGYTF. DNA for the CDR3: TGTGCCAGCAGCCGAACAGATACCTATGGCTACACCTTC.

This clonotype was observed a few times. This chain joins TRBV4-3 and TRBJ1-5, with a tentative D call TRBD1 (6 bases). V lost 6 bases, J lost 6 bases, and 15 bases lay in between. Germline-derived CDR1 and CDR2 are LGHNA and YSLEER. The CDR3 extends over 14 amino acids. The CDR3 DNA follows: TGCGCCAGCAGGCAGACGGGGGCGCGTCAGCCCCAGCATTTT. Its translation: CASRQTGARQPQHF.

This clonotype appeared many times. CDR3 DNA: TGTGCCAGCAGCCAAGGACGGACAGGGACGATCGAGCAGTACTTC. It yields the protein CASSQGRTGTIEQYF. V and J are TRBV11-1 and TRBJ2-7, with 8 bases fitting TRBD1. Trimming took 5 bases from V and 6 from J; bases not matched to a gene: 12. This CDR3 is 15 amino acids long. Germline loops: CDR1 SGHAT, CDR2 FQDESV (reference sequence).

V is TRBV7-2 and J is TRBJ2-7, with 12 bases aligning to TRBD1. In germline, CDR1 is SGHTA, CDR2 FQGNSA. The CDR3 is 15 amino acids. V lost 5 bases to trimming and J lost 7 bases; unmatched junction nucleotides: 9. The CDR3 spells CASSNWGQGAEEQYF. The CDR3 DNA reads as TGTGCCAGCAGCAATTGGGGACAGGGGGCAGAAGAGCAGTACTTC.

V and J are TRBV5-4 and TRBJ1-3; D remains ambiguous. This CDR3 is 15 amino acids long. Trimming stripped 0 bases from V and 2 bases from J, with 9 bases between. Looked up from germline, CDR1 is SGHNT and CDR2 is YYREEE (reference sequence). CDR3 coding DNA: TGTGCCAGCAGCTTGGTGGGATCCCCTGGAAACACCATATATTTT. It specifies CASSLVGSPGNTIYF.